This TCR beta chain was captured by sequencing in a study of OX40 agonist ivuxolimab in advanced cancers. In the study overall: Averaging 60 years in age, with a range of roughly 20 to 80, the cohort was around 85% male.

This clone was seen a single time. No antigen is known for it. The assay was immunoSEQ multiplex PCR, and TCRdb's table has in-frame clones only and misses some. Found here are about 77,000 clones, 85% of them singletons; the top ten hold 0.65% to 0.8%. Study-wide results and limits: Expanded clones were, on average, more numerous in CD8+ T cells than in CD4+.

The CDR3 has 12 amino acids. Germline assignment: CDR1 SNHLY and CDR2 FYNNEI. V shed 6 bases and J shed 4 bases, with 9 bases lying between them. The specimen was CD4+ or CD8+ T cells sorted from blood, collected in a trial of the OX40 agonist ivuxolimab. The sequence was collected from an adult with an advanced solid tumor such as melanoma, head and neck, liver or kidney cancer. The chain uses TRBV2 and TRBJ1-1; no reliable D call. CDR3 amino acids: CASSPRRTEAFF. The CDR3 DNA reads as TGTGCCAGCAGCCCTCGGCGCACTGAAGCTTTCTTT. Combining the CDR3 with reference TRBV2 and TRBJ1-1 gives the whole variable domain EPEVTQTPSHQVTQMGQEVILRCVPISNHLYFYWYRQILGQKVEFLVSFYNNEISEKSEIFDDQFSVERPDGSNFTLKIRSTKLEDSAMYFCASSPRRTEAFFGQGTRLTVV.